This TCR beta chain emerged from a study of blood T cell repertoires in COVID-19 (dated by TCRdb to between 2020 and 2021). As for the study more broadly: Collaborator samples came from the United States, Italy and Spain and covered acute and convalescent phases of COVID-19. Nearly every sample came with metadata listing a de-identified subject ID, COVID-19 status, age in years and sex. The dataset comprised deeply sampled blood TCRbeta repertoires from subjects exposed to, actively infected with, or recovered from COVID-19. Where available, HLA class I and class II types were taken from metadata supplied by the sample provider and were not determined by assay-based typing. The repertoires were released in a freely available public database meant as a resource for research on the immune response to SARS-CoV-2. Samples came from the ongoing ImmuneRACE study (first 160 participants) plus 1,254 subjects from 6 global collaborators. The prospective study material was composed of cDNA or gDNA derived from T cells, B-cell-depleted T cells, or PBMCs.

Trimming removed 2 bases from V and 5 bases from J, leaving 9 bases between the germline ends. The germline V gene specifies SGHTA as CDR1 and FQGNSA as CDR2. Taken from cysteine to phenylalanine, the CDR3 has 13 residues. Kept here is only the CDR3 DNA, which spans 39 bases and is read in frame from base 1. Broader findings and caveats from the paper: How much clinical and demographic metadata was included differed by source and by participant, and the metadata was provided uncurated.

The immunoSEQ Assay, a bias-controlled multiplex PCR, was used to amplify TCRbeta CDR3 regions from genomic DNA. Per the original workflow: The number of nucleated cells in each sample was estimated by amplification of reference gene primers within the assay. To quantify the absolute abundance of each unique TCRbeta CDR3 rearrangement, sequence reads were collapsed and filtered. For each sample, productive Simpson clonality was calculated as the square root of Simpson's diversity index over productive rearrangements. TCRdb carries this immuneACCESS record with in-frame sequences only. Its versions omit some clonotypes, under half of them owing to an unresolved V gene in the studies checked, with the rest unexplained. D and trimming were read from the DNA, whereas the V and J calls and clone size are those reported in that table. For this sample there are 250,000 to 400,000 clones; 85% appear just once. Under 2% of the sample belongs to the ten largest clones.

In the prospective study, participants were about 18 to 95 years old, resided in about 25 geographic areas of the United States, and were enrolled through a virtual design. In the prospective study, cohorts were assigned on the basis of participant-reported clinical history obtained from a screening survey and a study questionnaire. Exposed participants were defined as having been in contact with someone with a PCR-confirmed or clinician-diagnosed COVID-19 case within 2 weeks of study entry. In the prospective study, mobile phlebotomists collected whole blood, serum and a nasopharyngeal or oropharyngeal swab from each participant. Additional blood draws and questionnaires over an approximately two-month period could optionally be provided by prospective study participants. Blood samples from the prospective study were shipped frozen or at room temperature prior to DNA extraction. As to this clone: Its antigen remains undetermined. Base quality data are lacking; no much larger clone is found one base away. The sample carries other DNA sequences with the same CDR3.

The sequenced sample consisted of PBMCs or T cells enriched from blood (not recorded which). The chain uses TRBV7-2 and TRBJ2-5; TRBD2 might be the D gene, on 5 matching bases. The clonotype was recovered from a woman in her thirties who had been exposed to COVID-19. The CDR3 is CASSLTRRETQYF. The sequenced DNA is TGTGCCAGCAGCTTAACTAGAAGGGAGACCCAGTACTTC.